The 30 T cell receptor beta chains presented below share a single source sample, sequenced in a study of T cells in tuberculosis. Some clones are missing from TCRdb's copy, which holds only in-frame ones; the method was immunoSEQ multiplex PCR. The sample contains tens of thousands of clones, 93% of which appear only once. Input material: PBMCs. These receptors were taken from a donor aged 10-35 years with latent tuberculosis or without tuberculosis infection.

The rearrangement uses TRBV7-7 and TRBJ2-5, with TRBD1 identical over 7 bases. Per the germline V gene, CDR1 is SSHAT and CDR2 is FNYEAQ (reference sequence). V shed 4 bases, J shed 5 bases, and the junction held 4 bases outside the gene matches. This CDR3 is built from 13 residues. The CDR3 DNA follows: TGTGCCAGCAGCTCGACAGGGCGGGAGACCCAGTACTTC. Protein: CASSSTGRETQYF.

The sample holds a few counts of this clone. The chain is built from TRBV28 and TRBJ1-6; TRBD1 might be the D (6 bases). In germline, CDR1 is MDHEN, CDR2 SYDVKM. V lost 6 bases and J lost 6, with 15 bases in between. The CDR3 covers 15 residues. CDR3 bases: TGTGCCAGCAGGTTAACAGGGACATTTAATTCACCCCTCCACTTT. Translated: CASRLTGTFNSPLHF.

The V and J genes are TRBV7-2 and TRBJ1-2; D remains ambiguous. Germline assignment: CDR1 SGHTA and CDR2 FQGNSA. Trimming pared 2 bases from V and 0 bases from J, leaving 10 bases between. The CDR3 has 15 residues. Here the CDR3 reads CASSLQFLSNYGYTF. CDR3 coding DNA: TGTGCCAGCAGCTTACAGTTCCTTTCTAACTATGGCTACACCTTC.

The chain joins TRBV19 to TRBJ1-6, with D uncertain. Germline CDR1 reads LNHDA; CDR2 reads SQIVND (reference sequence). With 7 bases removed from V and 5 bases from J, the gap between germline ends came to 12 bases. The CDR3 has 14 residues. CDR3 sequence: CASKRRPHNSPLHF. The CDR3 DNA reads TGTGCCAGTAAGAGGAGGCCCCATAATTCACCCCTCCACTTT.

The V call is TRBV5-1, the J call TRBJ2-7, with TRBD2 as a possible D gene (5 bases). Trimming took off 4 bases at V and 3 bases at J, with 14 bases between the two ends. Germline V gives CDR1 SGHRS, CDR2 YFSETQ. This CDR3 is built from 14 residues. CDR3 coding DNA: TGCGCCAGCAGCCCCCGGGGTCCGCTCTACGAGCAGTACTTC. Amino acid sequence: CASSPRGPLYEQYF. The whole variable domain, remainder taken from reference TRBV5-1 and TRBJ2-7, is KAGVTQTPRYLIKTRGQQVTLSCSPISGHRSVSWYQQTPGQGLQFLFEYFSETQRNKGNFPGRFSGRQFSNSRSEMNVSTLELGDSALYLCASSPRGPLYEQYFGPGTRLTVT.

This chain uses TRBV28 with TRBJ1-2; D ambiguous. This CDR3 has 12 amino acids. From germline, CDR1 is MDHEN and CDR2 SYDVKM. CDR3 sequence (DNA): TGTGTCACACAATTTCCTAACTATGGCTACACCTTC. Amino acid sequence: CVTQFPNYGYTF.

The J gene is TRBJ1-3, the V gene TRBV2; D unclear. CDR3 length equals 15 residues. V was pared by 2 bases and J by 8 bases, with 16 bases between. Per the germline V gene, CDR1 is SNHLY and CDR2 is FYNNEI. CDR3 sequence reads: CASSENRPNRDTIYF. The DNA of the CDR3 is TGTGCCAGCAGTGAAAACCGGCCTAACCGGGACACCATATATTTT.

This clone showed up just once. The rearrangement joins TRBV6-1 to TRBJ1-3; the match to TRBD1 covers 8 bases. V shed 4 bases, J shed 1 base, and the junction held 9 bases outside the gene matches. CDR1 is MNHNS and CDR2 is SASEGT in the germline V gene. The length of the CDR3 is 17 residues. This CDR3 is CASSGRQGIVSGNTIYF. CDR3 nucleotide sequence: TGTGCCAGCAGTGGTAGACAGGGGATCGTTTCTGGAAACACCATATATTTT.

V and J are TRBV6-5 and TRBJ1-1, with 9 bases that match TRBD1. The CDR3 length is 13 residues. Trimming cost V 4 bases and J 8 bases; bases outside gene matches: 5. The germline gives CDR1 MNHEY, CDR2 SVGAGI. The CDR3 sequence: CASSSGTGYEAFF. CDR3 sequence (DNA): TGTGCCAGCAGTTCCGGGACAGGGTACGAAGCTTTCTTT.

This chain joins TRBV7-8 and TRBJ2-7, with 7 nucleotides matching TRBD1. Germline assignment: CDR1 SGHVS and CDR2 FQNEAQ. There are 13 residues in the CDR3. J lost 6 bases, V lost 1 base, and 3 bases had no gene match. The CDR3 DNA sequence: TGTGCCAGCAGCTTAGTAGGGGGCATCGAGCAGTACTTC. Its translation: CASSLVGGIEQYF. Filled out from reference TRBV7-8 and TRBJ2-7, the complete variable domain reads GAGVSQSPRYKVAKRGQDVALRCDPISGHVSLFWYQQALGQGPEFLTYFQNEAQLDKSGLPSDRFFAERPEGSVSTLKIQRTQQEDSAVYLCASSLVGGIEQYFGPGTRLTVT.

The chain has TRBV16 and TRBJ2-3; D is possibly TRBD1 (6 bases). There are 16 residues in the CDR3. The V gene lost 2 bases and the J gene lost 2 bases, with 14 bases spanning the gap. The germline V gene has CDR1 KGHSY and CDR2 FQNENV. As DNA, the CDR3 is TGTGCCAGCAGCCAAGGACAGTTAGAAAACACAGATACGCAGTATTTT. It translates to CASSQGQLENTDTQYF. Full variable domain (outside the CDR3, taken from reference TRBV16 and TRBJ2-3): GEEVAQTPKHLVRGEGQKAKLYCAPIKGHSYVFWYQQVLKNEFKFLISFQNENVFDETGMPKERFSAKCLPNSPCSLEIQATKLEDSAVYFCASSQGQLENTDTQYFGPGTRLTVL.

The CDR3 bases are TGCGCCAGCAGCCAGACTAGGAACACTGAAGCTTTCTTT. Its translation is CASSQTRNTEAFF. V and J are TRBV4-3 and TRBJ1-1; D uncertain. CDR3 length: 13 residues. V was clipped by 3 bases and J by 1 base, with 6 bases between them. Germline values: CDR1 LGHNA, CDR2 YSLEER.

This clone was observed once. The chain uses TRBV27 and TRBJ1-2; D gene unclear. The CDR3 contains 13 residues. CDR1 and CDR2 from the germline V gene are MNHEY and SMNVEV (reference sequence). The germline V and J ends were trimmed by 2 bases and 0 bases, with 4 bases remaining between them. The CDR3 sequence is CASSLEANYGYTF. The DNA of the CDR3 is TGTGCCAGCAGTTTAGAGGCTAACTATGGCTACACCTTC.

The chain has TRBV10-2 and TRBJ2-3, with 9 nucleotides matching TRBD2. V shed 3 bases and J 2 bases; nucleotides not matched to a gene: 3. In germline, CDR1 is WSHSY, CDR2 SAAADI. The CDR3 has 15 amino acids. CDR3 coding DNA: TGCGCCAGCAGTGATAGCGGGGGCCACACAGATACGCAGTATTTT. Translated: CASSDSGGHTDTQYF.

Only one count was recorded for this clone. V usage is TRBV6-5 and J usage is TRBJ1-1; D ambiguous. Germline assignment: CDR1 MNHEY and CDR2 SVGAGI. The CDR3 loop spans 15 amino acids. Trimming cost V 6 bases and J 3 bases, with 17 bases left between them. CDR3 residues: CASRTAVDRHTEAFF. The DNA for the CDR3 is TGTGCCAGCAGAACAGCGGTGGATAGGCACACTGAAGCTTTCTTT.

The chain carries TRBV4-3 and TRBJ2-3; 10 bases line up with TRBD2. From germline, CDR1 is LGHNA and CDR2 YSLEER. The V and J ends lost 0 bases and 5 bases, in that order; junction bases with no gene match: 5. This CDR3 is built from 16 residues. The CDR3 DNA is TGCGCCAGCAGCCAAGATCTGACTAGCGGGCGAGATACGCAGTATTTT. It specifies CASSQDLTSGRDTQYF.

The V call is TRBV5-5, the J call TRBJ1-3, with 8 bases matching TRBD1. V lost 4 bases, J lost 7 bases, and 13 bases stayed unmatched. Germline CDR1 is SGHKS and CDR2 is YYEKEE (reference sequence). The CDR3 is 16 residues long. CDR3 sequence: CASSGSGTGGFNTIYF. The CDR3 DNA follows: TGTGCCAGCAGCGGAAGCGGCACAGGGGGGTTCAACACCATATATTTT.

The table lists this clone with a few counts. The chain links TRBV4-1 to TRBJ1-1; D gene uncertain. The V end lost 3 bases, the J end lost 7 bases, and 9 bases lay between the germline ends. The CDR3 totals 12 residues. Looked up from germline, CDR1 is MGHRA and CDR2 is YSYEKL. The CDR3: CASSQTAGEAFF. The CDR3, as DNA: TGCGCCAGCAGCCAGACGGCAGGTGAAGCTTTCTTT.

This chain uses TRBV10-3 with TRBJ1-3; D perhaps matches TRBD1 (5 bases). The CDR3 runs to 14 residues. Trimming pared 4 bases from V and 1 base from J, leaving 8 bases between. Germline loops: CDR1 ENHRY, CDR2 SYGVKD. The DNA for the CDR3 is TGTGCCATCAGTGCAGCAGGGTCTGGAAACACCATATATTTT. It translates to CAISAAGSGNTIYF.

The chain links TRBV4-3 to TRBJ2-7; D possibly corresponds to TRBD1 (5 bases). The CDR3 has 14 residues. The germline CDR1 and CDR2 sequences are LGHNA and YSLEER. V lost 2 bases, J lost 1 base, and 9 bases lay in between. CDR3 amino acids: CASSQPGRSYEQYF. CDR3 bases: TGCGCCAGCAGCCAACCAGGGCGGTCCTACGAGCAGTACTTC.

CDR3 sequence reads: CASSWGTGQLFF. The CDR3 DNA reads TGTGCCAGCAGCTGGGGGACAGGGCAACTGTTTTTT. The rearrangement joins TRBV7-9 to TRBJ1-4; TRBD1 agrees at 9 bases. The CDR3 is 12 amino acids. The V gene's germline CDR1 is SEHNR and CDR2 FQNEAQ (reference sequence). J was trimmed by 12 bases and V by 4 bases; bases with no gene match: 3.

This clone was counted once. The V gene is TRBV25-1, the J gene TRBJ2-5, with D possibly TRBD2 on 5 matching bases. Germline V gene lookup returns CDR1 MGHDK and CDR2 SYGVNS. Trimming removed 5 bases from V and 7 bases from J, with 11 bases in between. CDR3 length: 12 residues. In DNA form, the CDR3 reads TGTGCCAGCAGTCACCCCGCGGGGACCCAGTACTTC. Translating it yields CASSHPAGTQYF.

The chain uses TRBV5-6 and TRBJ1-1; the D is unclear. CDR1 is SGHDT, CDR2 YYEEEE, per germline. With 5 bases removed from V and 6 bases from J, the gap between germline ends came to 8 bases. CDR3 length: 11 amino acids. CDR3 coding DNA: TGTGCCAGCAGTAGAAGCGCTGAAGCTTTCTTT. This sequence encodes CASSRSAEAFF.

The chain couples TRBV6-1 to TRBJ2-7; D not resolved. The CDR3 contains 14 residues. V was clipped by 3 bases and J by 2 bases, with 11 bases between them. Germline CDR1 is MNHNS and CDR2 is SASEGT. The DNA for the CDR3 is TGTGCCAGCAGTGAGGTCGGGTTCACCTACGAGCAGTACTTC. Its protein is CASSEVGFTYEQYF.

The J gene is TRBJ1-2, the V gene TRBV6-6; 7 positions agree with TRBD1. This CDR3 is 13 amino acids long. Per the germline V gene, CDR1 is MNHNY and CDR2 is SVGAGI (reference sequence). Losses at the gene ends were 6 bases for V and 6 bases for J; bases not matched to a gene: 7. Here the CDR3 reads CASSFGQADGYTF. In DNA form, the CDR3 reads TGTGCCAGCAGCTTTGGACAGGCTGATGGCTACACCTTC.

A few counts support this clone. The chain joins TRBV5-4 to TRBJ2-7; TRBD1 matches 9 bases. The ends lost 4 bases at V and 9 bases at J; junction bases unmatched: 17. Per germline, CDR1 SGHNT and CDR2 YYREEE (reference sequence). CDR3 length: 16 residues. The CDR3 DNA reads as TGTGCCAGCAGCGGACCGGTGAGGCGACAGGGGGAACGGCAGTACTTC. Its translation is CASSGPVRRQGERQYF.

The V gene is TRBV6-4, the J gene TRBJ2-1; the match to TRBD1 covers 9 bases. V gave up 6 bases and J gave up 3 bases; unmatched junction bases: 9. Germline V CDR1 and CDR2: MRHNA, SNTAGT. This CDR3 has 16 residues. The CDR3 DNA is TGTGCCAGCAGCGAGACAGGGGGTGAAGGCTACAATGAGCAGTTCTTC. Amino acids: CASSETGGEGYNEQFF.

The chain recombines TRBV2 with TRBJ2-7; 11 bases are a match to TRBD2. The CDR3 is made up of 13 amino acids. The trim removed 8 bases at V and 6 bases at J, leaving 6 bases unmatched. The V gene's germline CDR1 is SNHLY and CDR2 FYNNEI. The CDR3 nucleotides are TGTGCCAGCGACGGGACTAGCGGCCTCGAGCAGTACTTC. As protein: CASDGTSGLEQYF.

This chain links TRBV5-6 with TRBJ1-6; a possible D gene is TRBD1 (6 bases). V was shortened by 1 base and J by 3 bases, with 11 bases between the two germline ends. The germline V gene encodes CDR1 SGHDT and CDR2 YYEEEE. The CDR3 loop spans 16 amino acids. The CDR3 nucleotides read TGTGCCAGCAGCTTGTACAGGGCCTACTATAATTCACCCCTCCACTTT. Amino acids: CASSLYRAYYNSPLHF. Drawing the rest from reference TRBV5-6 and TRBJ1-6, the complete variable domain is DAGVTQSPTHLIKTRGQQVTLRCSPKSGHDTVSWYQQALGQGPQFIFQYYEEEERQRGNFPDRFSGHQFPNYSSELNVNALLLGDSALYLCASSLYRAYYNSPLHFGNGTRLTVT.

The V and J genes are TRBV5-4 and TRBJ1-2; 10 positions agree with TRBD1. V gave up 4 bases and J gave up 8 bases; unmatched junction bases: 11. Per the germline V gene, CDR1 is SGHNT and CDR2 is YYREEE (reference sequence). The CDR3 sequence is 15 residues long. The chain's CDR3 is CASSQRGTGVRGYTF. The CDR3 region has the DNA TGTGCCAGCAGCCAAAGGGGGACAGGGGTTAGGGGCTACACCTTC.